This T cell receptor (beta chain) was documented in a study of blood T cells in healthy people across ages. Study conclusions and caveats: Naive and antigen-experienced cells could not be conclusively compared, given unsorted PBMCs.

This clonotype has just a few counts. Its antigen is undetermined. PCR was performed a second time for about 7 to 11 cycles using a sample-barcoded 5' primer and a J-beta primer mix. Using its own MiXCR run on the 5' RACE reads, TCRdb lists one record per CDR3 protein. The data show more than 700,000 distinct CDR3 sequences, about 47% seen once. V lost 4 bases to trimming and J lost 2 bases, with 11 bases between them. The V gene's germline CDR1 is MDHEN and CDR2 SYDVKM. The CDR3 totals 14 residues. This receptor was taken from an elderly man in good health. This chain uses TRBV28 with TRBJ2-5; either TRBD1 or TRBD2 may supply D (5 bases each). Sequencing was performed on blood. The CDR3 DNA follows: TGTGCCAGCAGTTCGGGACGGTGGCAAGAGACCCAGTACTTC. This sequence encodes CASSSGRWQETQYF.